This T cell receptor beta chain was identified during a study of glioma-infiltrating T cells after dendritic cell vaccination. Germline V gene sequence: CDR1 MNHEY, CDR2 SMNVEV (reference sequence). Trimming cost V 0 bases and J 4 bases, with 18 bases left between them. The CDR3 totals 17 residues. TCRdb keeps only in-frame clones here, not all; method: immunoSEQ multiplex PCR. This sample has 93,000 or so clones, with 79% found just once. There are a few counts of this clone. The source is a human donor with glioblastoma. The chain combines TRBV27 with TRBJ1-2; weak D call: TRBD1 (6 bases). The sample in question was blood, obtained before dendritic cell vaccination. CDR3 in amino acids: CASSLSGSGGFRYGYTF. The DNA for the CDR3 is TGTGCCAGCAGTTTATCTGGTTCGGGGGGCTTTCGCTATGGCTACACCTTC.